A selection of T cell receptor beta chains follows, all from one sample in a study of cytomegalovirus exposure and HLA in healthy donors. The protocol was immunoSEQ multiplex PCR, while the TCRdb copy is restricted to in-frame clones and leaves out a portion. The table records around 150,000 clones, under 95% of them present only once. The sequenced material came from PBMCs. The receptor set was obtained from a woman between 18 and 29 years old in good health and CMV-seropositive. The CDR3 runs from the conserved cysteine through the conserved F or W. The D gene is left open where the match is weak. Rows give clone size only sometimes, using once, few, many, or a class for an expanded clone.

J: TRBJ2-7; V: TRBV6-5; D: TRBD1; size: -; CDR3: CASRPGTGKNEQYF; DNA: TGTGCCAGCAGACCCGGGACAGGGAAGAACGAGCAGTACTTC
J: TRBJ2-1; V: TRBV18; D: -; size: -; CDR3: CASSPRTRDNEQFF; DNA: TGTGCCAGCTCACCACGGACCAGGGACAATGAGCAGTTCTTC
J: TRBJ1-1; V: TRBV28; D: -; size: -; CDR3: CASSPPTGEVREAFF; DNA: TGTGCCAGCAGTCCCCCGACAGGTGAGGTTCGTGAAGCTTTCTTT
J: TRBJ2-7; V: TRBV30; D: TRBD1; size: -; CDR3: CAWSPTGTGVYEQYF; DNA: TGTGCCTGGAGTCCGACCGGGACAGGGGTCTACGAGCAGTACTTC
J: TRBJ1-4; V: TRBV2; D: TRBD1; size: few; CDR3: CASSPDRGIEKLFF; DNA: TGTGCCAGCAGTCCCGACAGGGGGATTGAAAAACTGTTTTTT
J: TRBJ2-7; V: TRBV28; D: -; size: -; CDR3: CASSPTGTSNYEQYF; DNA: TGTGCCAGCAGCCCTACCGGGACTTCGAACTACGAGCAGTACTTC
J: TRBJ2-6; V: TRBV9; D: TRBD1; size: -; CDR3: CASSPRTGSTGANVLTF; DNA: TGTGCCAGCAGCCCAAGGACAGGGAGCACTGGGGCCAACGTCCTGACTTTC
J: TRBJ2-4; V: TRBV28; D: -; size: -; CDR3: CASSLISEAKNIQYF; DNA: TGTGCCAGCAGTTTAATCTCGGAGGCCAAAAACATTCAGTACTTC
J: TRBJ1-2; V: TRBV6-1; D: TRBD1; size: -; CDR3: CASSEAPGGVGYTF; DNA: TGTGCCAGCAGTGAAGCCCCAGGGGGCGTTGGCTACACCTTC
J: TRBJ2-3; V: TRBV28; D: TRBD2; size: once; CDR3: CATSGGAGGVGDTQYF; DNA: TGTGCCACCTCGGGGGGCGCGGGAGGCGTGGGAGATACGCAGTATTTT
J: TRBJ1-3; V: TRBV6-1; D: -; size: -; CDR3: CASSEAQYRGNTIYF; DNA: TGTGCCAGCAGTGAAGCGCAATACAGAGGAAACACCATATATTTT
J: TRBJ2-7; V: TRBV2; D: -; size: -; CDR3: CASRLVEQYF; DNA: TGTGCCAGCCGTTTAGTGGAGCAGTACTTC
J: TRBJ2-7; V: TRBV4-3; D: TRBD1; size: -; CDR3: CASSQDRGQGAGEQYF; DNA: TGCGCCAGCAGCCAAGATAGGGGACAGGGGGCCGGCGAGCAGTACTTC
J: TRBJ2-1; V: TRBV2; D: -; size: -; CDR3: CASRGTGALTFF; DNA: TGTGCCAGCCGCGGTACTGGGGCCCTCACGTTCTTC
J: TRBJ2-2; V: TRBV5-1; D: TRBD1; size: -; CDR3: CASSLYRGRTAVNTGELFF; DNA: TGCGCCAGCAGCCTGTACAGGGGGCGAACAGCAGTGAACACCGGGGAGCTGTTTTTT
J: TRBJ1-1; V: TRBV19; D: -; size: once; CDR3: CASSSGGNTEAFF; DNA: TGTGCCAGTAGCTCGGGGGGGAACACTGAAGCTTTCTTT
J: TRBJ2-2; V: TRBV14; D: -; size: -; CDR3: CASSQVQIAGFNTGELFF; DNA: TGTGCCAGCAGCCAAGTCCAAATCGCGGGTTTCAACACCGGGGAGCTGTTTTTT
J: TRBJ2-1; V: TRBV12-5; D: -; size: -; CDR3: CASGLASSYNEQFF; DNA: TGTGCTAGTGGTTTGGCGAGCTCCTACAATGAGCAGTTCTTC
J: TRBJ1-5; V: TRBV28; D: TRBD1; size: -; CDR3: CASSLWAGQGNQPQHF; DNA: TGTGCCAGCAGTTTATGGGCGGGACAGGGCAATCAGCCCCAGCATTTT
J: TRBJ2-7; V: TRBV7-9; D: -; size: -; CDR3: CASSPPGAGSYEQYF; DNA: TGTGCCAGCAGCCCTCCGGGAGCGGGCTCCTACGAGCAGTACTTC
J: TRBJ2-1; V: TRBV7-9; D: TRBD2; size: -; CDR3: CASSFIPAGDEQFF; DNA: TGTGCCAGCAGCTTTATTCCAGCGGGAGATGAGCAGTTCTTC
J: TRBJ2-3; V: TRBV2; D: -; size: -; CDR3: CASRTNGGTDTQYF; DNA: TGTGCCAGCAGAACAAACGGGGGCACAGATACGCAGTATTTT
J: TRBJ2-2; V: TRBV2; D: TRBD2; size: -; CDR3: CASLGSSGRVAGELFF; DNA: TGTGCCAGCCTGGGTTCTAGCGGGAGAGTAGCCGGGGAGCTGTTTTTT
J: TRBJ2-1; V: TRBV7-8; D: TRBD2; size: -; CDR3: CASSLFRGLAGDNEQFF; DNA: TGTGCCAGCAGCTTATTCCGTGGGTTAGCGGGAGACAATGAGCAGTTCTTC
J: TRBJ2-6; V: TRBV6-5; D: -; size: -; CDR3: CASSPKWAGANVLTF; DNA: TGTGCCAGCAGCCCTAAGTGGGCCGGGGCCAACGTCCTGACTTTC
J: TRBJ2-1; V: TRBV5-8; D: -; size: -; CDR3: CASSFYGSSYNEQFF; DNA: TGTGCCAGCAGCTTTTACGGGAGCTCCTACAATGAGCAGTTCTTC
J: TRBJ1-1; V: TRBV20-1; D: -; size: few; CDR3: CSARGGTEAFF; DNA: TGCAGTGCTAGGGGGGGCACTGAAGCTTTCTTT
J: TRBJ2-5; V: TRBV7-9; D: TRBD2; size: -; CDR3: CASSLSGGGPLQETQYF; DNA: TGTGCCAGCAGCTTATCCGGGGGAGGGCCTCTCCAAGAGACCCAGTACTTC
J: TRBJ2-1; V: TRBV10-2; D: TRBD2; size: -; CDR3: CASLVPGGIHNEQFF; DNA: TGCGCCAGCCTTGTGCCGGGGGGGATCCACAATGAGCAGTTCTTC
J: TRBJ1-5; V: TRBV4-2; D: TRBD1; size: -; CDR3: CASSQDKDGTETYQPQHF; DNA: TGTGCCAGCAGCCAAGATAAAGATGGGACAGAGACATATCAGCCCCAGCATTTT
J: TRBJ2-3; V: TRBV5-1; D: TRBD2; size: once; CDR3: CASSFGTSGYSDTQYF; DNA: TGCGCCAGCAGCTTTGGGACTAGCGGGTATAGTGATACGCAGTATTTT
J: TRBJ2-2; V: TRBV11-3; D: TRBD2; size: -; CDR3: CASSSLAVTVGELFF; DNA: TGTGCCAGCAGTAGTCTAGCGGTGACCGTCGGGGAGCTGTTTTTT
J: TRBJ2-2; V: TRBV28; D: -; size: -; CDR3: CASSFDPDLARTGELFF; DNA: TGTGCCAGCAGTTTCGACCCAGACCTAGCCAGGACCGGGGAGCTGTTTTTT
J: TRBJ1-4; V: TRBV7-9; D: -; size: -; CDR3: CASSLRTVEKLFF; DNA: TGTGCCAGCAGCTTACGGACAGTTGAAAAACTGTTTTTT
J: TRBJ1-1; V: TRBV7-2; D: -; size: -; CDR3: CASSLPGTPNTEAFF; DNA: TGTGCCAGCAGCTTACCGGGGACACCCAACACTGAAGCTTTCTTT
J: TRBJ1-4; V: TRBV5-5; D: TRBD1; size: -; CDR3: CASSFGQGVIEKLFF; DNA: TGTGCCAGCAGCTTCGGACAGGGGGTTATTGAAAAACTGTTTTTT
J: TRBJ1-5; V: TRBV2; D: -; size: -; CDR3: CASSGAAGIGPQHF; DNA: TGTGCCAGCAGTGGGGCGGCGGGGATAGGGCCCCAGCATTTT
J: TRBJ2-5; V: TRBV13; D: TRBD1; size: -; CDR3: CASSASHPGQGLETQYF; DNA: TGTGCCAGCAGCGCCTCTCATCCGGGACAGGGGCTAGAGACCCAGTACTTC
J: TRBJ1-6; V: TRBV5-1; D: -; size: -; CDR3: CASSLEAGSSYNSPLHF; DNA: TGCGCCAGCAGCTTGGAGGCCGGGAGCTCCTATAATTCACCCCTCCACTTT
J: TRBJ2-1; V: TRBV6-5; D: TRBD2; size: -; CDR3: CASSYSGTSNEQFF; DNA: TGTGCCAGCAGTTACTCAGGGACTAGCAATGAGCAGTTCTTC
J: TRBJ2-5; V: TRBV6-5; D: -; size: once; CDR3: CASSSFGRAQETQYF; DNA: TGTGCCAGCAGTTCGTTTGGCAGGGCCCAAGAGACCCAGTACTTC
J: TRBJ1-1; V: TRBV15; D: -; size: -; CDR3: CATSIYPGLRNTEAFF; DNA: TGTGCCACCAGCATTTATCCGGGACTCCGCAACACTGAAGCTTTCTTT
J: TRBJ2-1; V: TRBV6-5; D: TRBD2; size: once; CDR3: CASSSYRTSGTDEQFF; DNA: TGTGCCAGCAGTTCTTATAGGACTAGCGGGACCGATGAGCAGTTCTTC
J: TRBJ2-5; V: TRBV19; D: -; size: -; CDR3: CASSMGHGETQYF; DNA: TGTGCCAGTAGTATGGGGCATGGGGAGACCCAGTACTTC
J: TRBJ2-4; V: TRBV12-5; D: -; size: few; CDR3: CASGPGPGWMNIQYF; DNA: TGTGCTAGTGGTCCCGGACCGGGGTGGATGAACATTCAGTACTTC
J: TRBJ1-2; V: TRBV27; D: -; size: -; CDR3: CASSLSPRYGYTF; DNA: TGTGCCAGCAGTTTATCCCCGCGGTATGGCTACACCTTC
J: TRBJ2-3; V: TRBV5-4; D: TRBD2; size: -; CDR3: CASSSFDGGAPDTQYF; DNA: TGTGCCAGCAGCTCCTTCGACGGGGGGGCCCCAGATACGCAGTATTTT
J: TRBJ2-2; V: TRBV18; D: -; size: -; CDR3: CASSPATALTGELFF; DNA: TGTGCCAGCTCACCCGCTACAGCCTTAACCGGGGAGCTGTTTTTT
J: TRBJ2-7; V: TRBV18; D: -; size: -; CDR3: CASSPGLTYEQYF; DNA: TGTGCCAGCTCACCAGGGCTTACCTACGAGCAGTACTTC
J: TRBJ2-1; V: TRBV12-5; D: TRBD1; size: -; CDR3: CASAGQSYNEQFF; DNA: TGTGCTAGTGCGGGACAGAGTTACAATGAGCAGTTCTTC
J: TRBJ2-5; V: TRBV18; D: TRBD2; size: -; CDR3: CASSPPSGGAGETQYF; DNA: TGTGCCAGCTCACCTCCGAGCGGGGGGGCCGGAGAGACCCAGTACTTC
J: TRBJ2-5; V: TRBV2; D: -; size: once; CDR3: CASNEEGLKSETQYF; DNA: TGTGCCAGCAATGAGGAGGGTTTGAAATCGGAGACCCAGTACTTC
J: TRBJ1-2; V: TRBV6-1; D: -; size: -; CDR3: CASSDPGHNYGYTF; DNA: TGTGCCAGCAGTGATCCGGGACACAACTATGGCTACACCTTC
J: TRBJ2-5; V: TRBV15; D: -; size: -; CDR3: CATSAPRVAQYF; DNA: TGTGCCACCAGCGCCCCGAGGGTGGCCCAGTACTTC
J: TRBJ2-7; V: TRBV7-9; D: TRBD1; size: -; CDR3: CASIVRQGGSYEQYF; DNA: TGTGCCAGCATCGTACGACAGGGGGGCTCCTACGAGCAGTACTTC